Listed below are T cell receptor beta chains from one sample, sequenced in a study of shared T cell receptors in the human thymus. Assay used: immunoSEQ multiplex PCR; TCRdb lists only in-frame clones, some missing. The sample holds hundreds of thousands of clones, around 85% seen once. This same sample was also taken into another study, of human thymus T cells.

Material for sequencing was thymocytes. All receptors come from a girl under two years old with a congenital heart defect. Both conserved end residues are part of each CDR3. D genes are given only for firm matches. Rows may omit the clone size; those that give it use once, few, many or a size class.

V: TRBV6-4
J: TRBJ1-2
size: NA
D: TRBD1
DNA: TGTGCCAACCAAGGACAGGGAGCCTCCTTGTGGTATGGCTACACCTTC
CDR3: CANQGQGASLWYGYTF

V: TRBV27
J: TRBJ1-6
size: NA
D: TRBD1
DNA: TGTGCCAGCAGTCACGCCCCGGGTGTCGGACAGGCGAGCTCCTATAATTCACCCCTCCACTTT
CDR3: CASSHAPGVGQASSYNSPLHF

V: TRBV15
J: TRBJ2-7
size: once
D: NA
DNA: TGTGCCACCAGCGGTGGACAACCGCTTGGGGACGAGCAGTACTTC
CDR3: CATSGGQPLGDEQYF

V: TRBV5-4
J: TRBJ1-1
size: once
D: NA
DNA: TGTGCCAGCAGCTTGGACGAATATCGGGCTGAAGCTTTCTTT
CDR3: CASSLDEYRAEAFF

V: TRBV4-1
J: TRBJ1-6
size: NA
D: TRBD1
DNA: TGCGCCAGCAGCCAAGATAAGGTTTTGGGACAGAATAATTCACCCCTCCACTTT
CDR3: CASSQDKVLGQNNSPLHF

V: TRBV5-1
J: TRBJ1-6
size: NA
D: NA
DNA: TGCGCCAGCAGCTTGGAGTTAGGGGCCCCAGCCGCCAATTCACCCCTCCACTTT
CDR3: CASSLELGAPAANSPLHF

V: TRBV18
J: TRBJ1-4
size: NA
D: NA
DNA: TGTGCCAGCTCACCAGCGGGACCTTTCGCCGCTTATGAAAAACTGTTTTTT
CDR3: CASSPAGPFAAYEKLFF

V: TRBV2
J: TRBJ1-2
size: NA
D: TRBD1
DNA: TGTGCCAGCAGGGGGCAGGGGGCTCGTGGCTACACCTTC
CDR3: CASRGQGARGYTF

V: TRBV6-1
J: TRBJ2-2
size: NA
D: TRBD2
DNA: TGTGCCAGCAGTGAGGGACTAGCGCGCTGGACCGGGGAGCTGTTTTTT
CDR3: CASSEGLARWTGELFF

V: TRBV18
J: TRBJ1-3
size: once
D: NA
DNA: TGTGCCAGCTTATCCCGGCAGCGCGCTTACCACTCTGGAAACACCATATATTTT
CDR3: CASLSRQRAYHSGNTIYF

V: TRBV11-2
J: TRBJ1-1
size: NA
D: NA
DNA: TGTGCCAGCAGCTTAGATCTGGGCTCGAACACTGAAGCTTTCTTT
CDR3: CASSLDLGSNTEAFF

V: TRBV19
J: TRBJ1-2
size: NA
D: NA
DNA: TGTGCCAGTAGTATTATAAGCCGCATCAAACCCCGTGGCTACACCTTC
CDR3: CASSIISRIKPRGYTF

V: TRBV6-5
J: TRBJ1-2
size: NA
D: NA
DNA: TGTGCCAGCAGTTACTCGAATGTAATGGGCGGCTACACCTTC
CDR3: CASSYSNVMGGYTF

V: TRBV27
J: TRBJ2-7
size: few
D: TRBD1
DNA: TGTGCCAGCAGTCTAGACAGGGAGTCCCCCTACGAGCAGTACTTC
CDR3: CASSLDRESPYEQYF

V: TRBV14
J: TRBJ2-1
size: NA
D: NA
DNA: TGTGCCAGCAGCTCCGGGTACAATGAGCAGTTCTTC
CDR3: CASSSGYNEQFF

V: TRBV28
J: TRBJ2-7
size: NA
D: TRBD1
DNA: TGTGCCAGCAGTTTCGGGACAGTCTACGAGCAGTACTTC
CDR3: CASSFGTVYEQYF